The next 2 T cell receptor beta chains were all read from a single sample in a study of blood T cell repertoires in COVID-19. Assay used: immunoSEQ multiplex PCR; TCRdb lists only in-frame clones, some missing. This sample has roughly 42,000 clones; approximately 81% occur once, and the top ten carry approximately 13%. Sequencing input: peripheral blood. These TCRs come from a woman between 65 and 79 years old in a cohort sampled during active COVID-19.

The chain is built from TRBV7-2 and TRBJ2-3; the D is unclear. CDR3 size: 13 residues. The V gene's germline CDR1 is SGHTA and CDR2 FQGNSA. With 1 base removed from V and 8 bases from J, the gap between germline ends came to 10 bases. CDR3 protein: CASSLGSTSTQYF. CDR3 in DNA: TGTGCCAGCAGCTTAGGGTCCACAAGTACGCAGTATTTT.

The chain carries TRBV19 and TRBJ2-3; D uncertain. The V end lost 6 bases, the J end lost 0 bases, and 13 bases lay between the germline ends. The CDR3 has 15 amino acids. The V gene's germline CDR1 is LNHDA and CDR2 SQIVND (reference sequence). The CDR3 coding sequence is TGTGCCAGTAGACTCACCCTCTCTAGCACAGATACGCAGTATTTT. As protein: CASRLTLSSTDTQYF.